This is a list of T cell receptor beta chains from one sample in a study of tissue T cells after allogeneic stem cell transplantation. The table came from immunoSEQ multiplex PCR; TCRdb's copy has only in-frame clones and leaves some out. The sample holds 25,000 or so clones, 91% seen once. Material: blood, obtained before transplantation. These receptors were collected from a male donor aged 60 or over who later had graft-versus-host disease after an allogeneic stem cell transplant. CDR3s include the opening cysteine and the closing phenylalanine or tryptophan.

v_call,j_call,cdr3_aa
TRBV27,TRBJ1-1,CASSYRFLNTEAFF
TRBV7-9,TRBJ1-5,CASSPDSVSLPQHF
TRBV19,TRBJ2-7,CASSLDRAGYEQYF
TRBV29-1,TRBJ1-5,CSVQASGGNQPQHF
TRBV10-3,TRBJ2-1,CAINAGLLSYNEQFF
TRBV5-1,TRBJ2-7,CASSLVGGQYEQYF
TRBV7-9,TRBJ2-1,CASSFVQNNEQFF
TRBV29-1,TRBJ1-3,CSGRYTRGNTIYF
TRBV28,TRBJ2-5,CASSLGGRETQYF
TRBV7-2,TRBJ2-3,CASSRLAGRDTQYF
TRBV6-5,TRBJ2-3,CASSPAGYTQYF
TRBV25-1,TRBJ1-2,CASSGYSINYGYTF
TRBV6-5,TRBJ2-3,CASKPDRWGTDTQYF
TRBV2,TRBJ2-7,CASRLTSGDGEQYF
TRBV19,TRBJ1-1,CASSSTVGTEAFF
TRBV7-3,TRBJ2-5,CASSFGQLETQYF
TRBV5-1,TRBJ1-1,CASSLRAGGVTEAFF
TRBV5-1,TRBJ2-7,CASSLELGDAGEQYF
TRBV20-1,TRBJ1-2,CSASAPKWGYTF
TRBV4-3,TRBJ2-7,CASSQDSWTASYEQYF
TRBV18,TRBJ2-5,CASSPPSLTETQYF
TRBV20-1,TRBJ1-1,CSARDQAEAFF
TRBV20-1,TRBJ2-3,CSASWAGGGRTDTQYF
TRBV3-1/TRBV3-2,TRBJ2-2,CASSQVGTVNTGELFF
TRBV24-1,TRBJ1-3,CATSDPGTGTGNTIYF
TRBV3-1/TRBV3-2,TRBJ2-5,CASSNGETQYF
TRBV18,TRBJ2-5,CASSPGIGETQYF